The 5 T cell receptor beta chains presented below share a single source sample, sequenced in a study of T cell clones after liver transplantation. Libraries were prepared by immunoSEQ multiplex PCR; TCRdb keeps only in-frame clonotypes and omits some of them. Seen here are about 120,000 clones, less than 95% observed once, and the top ten hold more than 0.8%. Sequencing was performed on CD4+ T cells from blood, taken 12 months after liver transplant. The receptors derive from a human patient who received a liver transplant. Some T cells may possibly be graft donor cells.

The V gene is TRBV11-2, the J gene TRBJ1-4, with 7 nucleotides matching TRBD1. CDR3 size: 17 residues. After removal of 0 bases from V and 8 bases from J, the junction contained 12 bases not matched to a gene. The germline CDR1 and CDR2 sequences are SGHAT and FQNNGV. The CDR3: CASSLDPGRGKREKLFF. CDR3 sequence (DNA): TGTGCCAGCAGCTTAGATCCTGGCAGGGGGAAGAGAGAAAAACTGTTTTTT.

This rearrangement joins TRBV2 to TRBJ2-5, with TRBD1 matching 12 bases. Germline V gene lookup returns CDR1 SNHLY and CDR2 FYNNEI. CDR3 length: 16 residues. Losses at the gene ends were 6 bases for V and 5 bases for J; bases not matched to a gene: 10. CDR3 sequence (DNA): TGTGCCAGCAGGATAGGGACAGGGGGCCCGGGGGAGACCCAGTACTTC. Translating it yields CASRIGTGGPGETQYF. The variable domain in full, completed from reference TRBV2 and TRBJ2-5, reads EPEVTQTPSHQVTQMGQEVILRCVPISNHLYFYWYRQILGQKVEFLVSFYNNEISEKSEIFDDQFSVERPDGSNFTLKIRSTKLEDSAMYFCASRIGTGGPGETQYFGPGTRLLVL.

V gene TRBV7-2 combines with J gene TRBJ2-3, with TRBD2 matching 7 bases. This CDR3 is built from 14 residues. The junction had 1 base not matched to a gene; V was cut back by 0 bases and J by 4 bases. Germline CDR1 and CDR2: SGHTA and FQGNSA. The CDR3 spells CASSLAGRADTQYF. For the CDR3, the DNA is TGTGCCAGCAGCTTAGCGGGGAGGGCAGATACGCAGTATTTT.

The chain uses TRBV9 and TRBJ2-1, with 9 bases that match TRBD2. Looked up from germline, CDR1 is SGDLS and CDR2 is YYNGEE. After removal of 0 bases from V and 3 bases from J, the junction contained 10 bases not matched to a gene. The CDR3 totals 18 residues. The CDR3 DNA follows: TGTGCCAGCAGCGTAGGTTTGGCGGGAGGGCCGGTCTACAATGAGCAGTTCTTC. This encodes CASSVGLAGGPVYNEQFF.

The chain uses TRBV18 and TRBJ2-7; 8 nucleotides match TRBD2. The CDR3 is made up of 16 amino acids. Per germline, CDR1 KGHSH and CDR2 LQKENI. J lost 6 bases, V lost 3 bases, and 13 bases had no gene match. DNA for the CDR3: TGTGCCAGCTCACCTCAACACAGCGGGAGCCAGGGCGAGCAGTACTTC. This translates into CASSPQHSGSQGEQYF.